A selection of T cell receptor beta chains follows, all from one sample in a study of T cell responses to AZD1222 COVID-19 vaccine. This table comes from immunoSEQ multiplex PCR, and its TCRdb copy is limited to in-frame clones, with some not included. This sample has 100,000 to 150,000 clones, with approximately 89% found just once. The sequences come from peripheral blood, collected on day 0 of AZD1222 vaccination. The receptor set was obtained from an adult in good health. CDR3s include the opening cysteine and the closing phenylalanine or tryptophan. Each record gives: V gene, clone size, J gene, CDR3 protein. The size field is filled for only some rows; it gives once, few, many or a size class.

v_call: TRBV10-3
clone_size: few
j_call: TRBJ2-5
cdr3_aa: CAISVVPEETQYF

v_call: TRBV11-2
clone_size: once
j_call: TRBJ2-5
cdr3_aa: CASSSGTGPQETQYF

v_call: TRBV9
clone_size: NA
j_call: TRBJ1-1
cdr3_aa: CASSVGWAENTEAFF

v_call: TRBV6-5
clone_size: NA
j_call: TRBJ2-1
cdr3_aa: CASSEGRDNEQFF

v_call: TRBV6-5
clone_size: NA
j_call: TRBJ1-5
cdr3_aa: CASSRPDQPQHF

v_call: TRBV29-1
clone_size: NA
j_call: TRBJ1-1
cdr3_aa: CSGLNTEAFF

v_call: TRBV7-9
clone_size: NA
j_call: TRBJ1-4
cdr3_aa: CASSLTGYNEKLFF

v_call: TRBV3-1/TRBV3-2
clone_size: NA
j_call: TRBJ1-2
cdr3_aa: CASSQGQLYGYTF

v_call: TRBV7-9
clone_size: NA
j_call: TRBJ2-7
cdr3_aa: CASSLSSYEQYF

v_call: TRBV18
clone_size: NA
j_call: TRBJ2-7
cdr3_aa: CASSPPGKGNYEQYF

v_call: TRBV7-2
clone_size: NA
j_call: TRBJ2-7
cdr3_aa: CASSLVLGGLVEQYF

v_call: TRBV13
clone_size: NA
j_call: TRBJ1-2
cdr3_aa: CASSTRDRGNGYTF

v_call: TRBV2
clone_size: NA
j_call: TRBJ1-1
cdr3_aa: CASAIEGRTNTEAFF

v_call: TRBV7-6
clone_size: NA
j_call: TRBJ1-4
cdr3_aa: CASSLTDSNNEKLFF

v_call: TRBV7-7
clone_size: NA
j_call: TRBJ2-5
cdr3_aa: CASSLVERGGTETQYF

v_call: TRBV7-6
clone_size: NA
j_call: TRBJ2-5
cdr3_aa: CASSSWETQYF

v_call: TRBV2
clone_size: NA
j_call: TRBJ2-7
cdr3_aa: CASSPRQGSYEQYF

v_call: TRBV7-2
clone_size: NA
j_call: TRBJ2-5
cdr3_aa: CASSRRTSGIQETQYF

v_call: TRBV25-1
clone_size: NA
j_call: TRBJ2-4
cdr3_aa: CASSGPGQGRNIQYF

v_call: TRBV15
clone_size: NA
j_call: TRBJ2-1
cdr3_aa: CATSSRTQGAYNEQFF

v_call: TRBV28
clone_size: once
j_call: TRBJ1-2
cdr3_aa: CASSTSGATLTRYTF

v_call: TRBV4-3
clone_size: NA
j_call: TRBJ1-2
cdr3_aa: CASSQDRAPGGYGYTF

v_call: TRBV28
clone_size: NA
j_call: TRBJ2-7
cdr3_aa: CASSPGAGQASYEQYF

v_call: TRBV7-9
clone_size: once
j_call: TRBJ1-5
cdr3_aa: CASSPVNQPQHF

v_call: TRBV7-2
clone_size: NA
j_call: TRBJ2-5
cdr3_aa: CASSGETQYF

v_call: TRBV18
clone_size: NA
j_call: TRBJ2-7
cdr3_aa: CASSPPGRDEQYF

v_call: TRBV5-1
clone_size: NA
j_call: TRBJ2-3
cdr3_aa: CASSWGLAGGYGTDTQYF

v_call: TRBV5-8
clone_size: NA
j_call: TRBJ1-5
cdr3_aa: CASSPGQYQPQHF

v_call: TRBV19
clone_size: NA
j_call: TRBJ1-1
cdr3_aa: CASSLRVGPMNTEAFF

v_call: TRBV6-5
clone_size: NA
j_call: TRBJ2-7
cdr3_aa: CASSRGSGSYEQYF

v_call: TRBV28
clone_size: NA
j_call: TRBJ1-4
cdr3_aa: CASSFGAGQGGEKLFF

v_call: TRBV5-1
clone_size: NA
j_call: TRBJ2-7
cdr3_aa: CASSLARGDGTYEQYF

v_call: TRBV7-9
clone_size: NA
j_call: TRBJ2-5
cdr3_aa: CASTIGRTGWTSGGQETQYF

v_call: TRBV7-2
clone_size: once
j_call: TRBJ2-7
cdr3_aa: CASSLAMTSATYEQYF

v_call: TRBV15
clone_size: NA
j_call: TRBJ1-4
cdr3_aa: CATSRARNEKLFF

v_call: TRBV5-1
clone_size: NA
j_call: TRBJ2-3
cdr3_aa: CARGDRGRTDTQYF

v_call: TRBV11-2
clone_size: NA
j_call: TRBJ2-3
cdr3_aa: CASSLADASTDTQYF

v_call: TRBV7-9
clone_size: NA
j_call: TRBJ1-2
cdr3_aa: CASSVYRDGADGYTF

v_call: TRBV7-2
clone_size: NA
j_call: TRBJ2-2
cdr3_aa: CASSPWGGANTGELFF

v_call: TRBV19
clone_size: NA
j_call: TRBJ2-2
cdr3_aa: CATEGPKEGFYTGELFF

v_call: TRBV7-2
clone_size: NA
j_call: TRBJ2-7
cdr3_aa: CASSSQGYEQYF

v_call: TRBV19
clone_size: NA
j_call: TRBJ2-5
cdr3_aa: CASSTTAQVGTQYF

v_call: TRBV30
clone_size: few
j_call: TRBJ1-1
cdr3_aa: CAWTSWRRGNTEAFF

v_call: TRBV28
clone_size: NA
j_call: TRBJ2-7
cdr3_aa: CASSPAGTGGTTYEQYF

v_call: TRBV10-3
clone_size: NA
j_call: TRBJ1-2
cdr3_aa: CAISESTANYGYTF

v_call: TRBV30
clone_size: NA
j_call: TRBJ1-5
cdr3_aa: CAWSAENQPQHF

v_call: TRBV6-6
clone_size: NA
j_call: TRBJ1-5
cdr3_aa: CASSSGYRQPQHF

v_call: TRBV19
clone_size: NA
j_call: TRBJ2-2
cdr3_aa: CASSIDRLTGELFF

v_call: TRBV7-8
clone_size: NA
j_call: TRBJ1-3
cdr3_aa: CASSTSPGRVGNTIYF

v_call: TRBV11-3
clone_size: NA
j_call: TRBJ1-2
cdr3_aa: CASSPRYMGRGYGYTF

v_call: TRBV7-2
clone_size: NA
j_call: TRBJ2-3
cdr3_aa: CASSRGPGGSHTDTQYF

v_call: TRBV3-1/TRBV3-2
clone_size: NA
j_call: TRBJ2-7
cdr3_aa: CASSRGLAGNYEQYF

v_call: TRBV19
clone_size: NA
j_call: TRBJ1-4
cdr3_aa: CASSMGLETNEKLFF

v_call: TRBV30
clone_size: NA
j_call: TRBJ2-7
cdr3_aa: CAGSGTGSHEQYF

v_call: TRBV5-1
clone_size: NA
j_call: TRBJ2-1
cdr3_aa: CASSRGYNEQFF